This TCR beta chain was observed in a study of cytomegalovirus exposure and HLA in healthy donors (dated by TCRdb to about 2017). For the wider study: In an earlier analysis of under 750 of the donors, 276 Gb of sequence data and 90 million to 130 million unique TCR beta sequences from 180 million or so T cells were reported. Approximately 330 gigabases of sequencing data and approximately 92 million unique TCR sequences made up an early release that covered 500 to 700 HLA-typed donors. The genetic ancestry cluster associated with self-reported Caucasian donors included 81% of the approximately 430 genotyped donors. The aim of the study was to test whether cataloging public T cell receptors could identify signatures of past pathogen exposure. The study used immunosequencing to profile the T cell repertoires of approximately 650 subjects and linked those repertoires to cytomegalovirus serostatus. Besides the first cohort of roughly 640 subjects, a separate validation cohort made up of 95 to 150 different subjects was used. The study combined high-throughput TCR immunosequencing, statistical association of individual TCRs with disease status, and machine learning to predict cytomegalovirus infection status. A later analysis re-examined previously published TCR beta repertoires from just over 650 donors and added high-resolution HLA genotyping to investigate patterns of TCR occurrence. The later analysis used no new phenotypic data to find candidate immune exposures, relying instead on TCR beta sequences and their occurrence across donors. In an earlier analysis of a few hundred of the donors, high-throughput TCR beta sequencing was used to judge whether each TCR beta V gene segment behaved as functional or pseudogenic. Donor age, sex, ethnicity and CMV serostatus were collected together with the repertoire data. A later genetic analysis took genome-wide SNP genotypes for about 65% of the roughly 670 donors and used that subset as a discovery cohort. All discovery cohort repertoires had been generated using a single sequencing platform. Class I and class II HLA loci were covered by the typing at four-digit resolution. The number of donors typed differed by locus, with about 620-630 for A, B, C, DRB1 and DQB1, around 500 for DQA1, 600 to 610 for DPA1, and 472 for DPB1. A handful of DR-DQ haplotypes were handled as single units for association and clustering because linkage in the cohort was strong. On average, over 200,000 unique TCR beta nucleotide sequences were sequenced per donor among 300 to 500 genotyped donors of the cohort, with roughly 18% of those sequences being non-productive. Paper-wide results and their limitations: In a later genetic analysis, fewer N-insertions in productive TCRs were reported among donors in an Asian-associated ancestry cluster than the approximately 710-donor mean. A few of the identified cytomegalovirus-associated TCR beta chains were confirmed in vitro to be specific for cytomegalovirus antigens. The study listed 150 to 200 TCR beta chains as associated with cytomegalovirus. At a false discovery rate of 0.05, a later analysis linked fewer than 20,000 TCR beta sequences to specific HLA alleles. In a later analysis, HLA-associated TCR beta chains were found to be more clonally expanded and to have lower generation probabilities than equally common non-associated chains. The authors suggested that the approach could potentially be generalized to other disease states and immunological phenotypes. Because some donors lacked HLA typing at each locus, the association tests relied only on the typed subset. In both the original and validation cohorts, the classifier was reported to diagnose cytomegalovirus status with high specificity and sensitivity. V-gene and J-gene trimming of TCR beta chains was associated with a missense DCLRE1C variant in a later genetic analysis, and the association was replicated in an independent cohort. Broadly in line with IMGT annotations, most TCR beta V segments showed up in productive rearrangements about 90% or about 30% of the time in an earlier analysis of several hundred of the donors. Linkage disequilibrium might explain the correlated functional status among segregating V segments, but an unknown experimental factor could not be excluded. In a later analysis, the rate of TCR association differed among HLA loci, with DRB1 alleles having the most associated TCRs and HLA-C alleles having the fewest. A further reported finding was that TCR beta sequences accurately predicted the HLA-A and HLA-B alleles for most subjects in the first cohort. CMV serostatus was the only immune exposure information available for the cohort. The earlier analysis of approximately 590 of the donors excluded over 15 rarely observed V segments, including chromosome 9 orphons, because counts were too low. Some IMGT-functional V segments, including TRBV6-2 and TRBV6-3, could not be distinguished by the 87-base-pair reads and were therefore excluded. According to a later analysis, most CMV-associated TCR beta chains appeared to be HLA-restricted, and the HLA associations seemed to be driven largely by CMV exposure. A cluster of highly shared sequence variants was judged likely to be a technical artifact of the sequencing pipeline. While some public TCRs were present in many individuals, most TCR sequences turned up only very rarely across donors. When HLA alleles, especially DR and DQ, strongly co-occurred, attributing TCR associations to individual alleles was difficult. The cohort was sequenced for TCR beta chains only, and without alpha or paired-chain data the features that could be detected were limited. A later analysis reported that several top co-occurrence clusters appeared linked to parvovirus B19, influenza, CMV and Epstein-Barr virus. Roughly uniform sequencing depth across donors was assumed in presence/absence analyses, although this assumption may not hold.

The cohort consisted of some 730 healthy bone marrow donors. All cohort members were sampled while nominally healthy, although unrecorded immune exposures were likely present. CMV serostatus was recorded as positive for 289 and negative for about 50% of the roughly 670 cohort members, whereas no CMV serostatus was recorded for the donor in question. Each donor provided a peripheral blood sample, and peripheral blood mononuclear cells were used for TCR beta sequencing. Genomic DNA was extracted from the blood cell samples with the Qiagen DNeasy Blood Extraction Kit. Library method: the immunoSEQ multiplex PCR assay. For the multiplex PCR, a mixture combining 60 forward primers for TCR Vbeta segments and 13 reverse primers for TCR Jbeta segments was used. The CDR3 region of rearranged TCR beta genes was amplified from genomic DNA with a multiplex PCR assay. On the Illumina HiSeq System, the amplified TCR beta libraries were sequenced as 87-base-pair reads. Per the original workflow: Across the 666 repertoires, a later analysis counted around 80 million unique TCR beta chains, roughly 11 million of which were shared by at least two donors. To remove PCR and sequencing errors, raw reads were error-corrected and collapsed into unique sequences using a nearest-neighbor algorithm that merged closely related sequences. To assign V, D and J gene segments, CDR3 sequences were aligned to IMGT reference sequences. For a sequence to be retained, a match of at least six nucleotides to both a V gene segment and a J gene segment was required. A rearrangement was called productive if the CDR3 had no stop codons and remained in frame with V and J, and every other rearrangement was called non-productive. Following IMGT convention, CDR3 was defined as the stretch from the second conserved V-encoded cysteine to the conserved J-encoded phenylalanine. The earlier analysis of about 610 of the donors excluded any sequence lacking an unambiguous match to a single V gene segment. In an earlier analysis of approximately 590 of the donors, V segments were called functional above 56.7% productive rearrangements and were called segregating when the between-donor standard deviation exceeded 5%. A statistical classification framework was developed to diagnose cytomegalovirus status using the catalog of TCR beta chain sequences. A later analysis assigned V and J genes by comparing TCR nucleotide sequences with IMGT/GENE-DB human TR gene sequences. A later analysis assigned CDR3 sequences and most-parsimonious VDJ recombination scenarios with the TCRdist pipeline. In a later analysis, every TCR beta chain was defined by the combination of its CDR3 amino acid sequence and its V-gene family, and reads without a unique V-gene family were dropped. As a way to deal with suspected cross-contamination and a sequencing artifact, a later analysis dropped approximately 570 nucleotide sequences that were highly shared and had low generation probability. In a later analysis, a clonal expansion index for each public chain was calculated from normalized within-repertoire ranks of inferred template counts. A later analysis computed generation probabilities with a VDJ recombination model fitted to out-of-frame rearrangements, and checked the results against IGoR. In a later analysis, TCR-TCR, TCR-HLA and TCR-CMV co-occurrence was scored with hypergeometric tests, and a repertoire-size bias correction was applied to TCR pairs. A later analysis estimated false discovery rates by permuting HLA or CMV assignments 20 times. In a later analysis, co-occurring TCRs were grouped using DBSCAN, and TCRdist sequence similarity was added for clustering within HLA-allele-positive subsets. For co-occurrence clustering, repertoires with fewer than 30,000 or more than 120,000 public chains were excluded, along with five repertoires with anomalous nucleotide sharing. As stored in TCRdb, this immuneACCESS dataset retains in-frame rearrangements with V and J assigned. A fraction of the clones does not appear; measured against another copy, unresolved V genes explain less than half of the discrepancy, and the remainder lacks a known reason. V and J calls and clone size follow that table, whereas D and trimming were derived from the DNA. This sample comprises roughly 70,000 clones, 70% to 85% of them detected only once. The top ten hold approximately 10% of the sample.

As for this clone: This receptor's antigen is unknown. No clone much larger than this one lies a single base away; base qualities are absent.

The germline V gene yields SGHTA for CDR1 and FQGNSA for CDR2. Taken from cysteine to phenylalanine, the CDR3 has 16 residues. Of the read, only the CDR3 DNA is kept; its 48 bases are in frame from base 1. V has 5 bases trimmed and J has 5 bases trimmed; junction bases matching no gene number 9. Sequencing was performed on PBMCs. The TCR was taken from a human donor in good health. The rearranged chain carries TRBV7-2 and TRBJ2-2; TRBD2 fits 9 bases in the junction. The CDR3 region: CASSPGSREGTGELFF. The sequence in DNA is TGTGCCAGCAGCCCTGGCTCGCGGGAGGGGACCGGGGAGCTGTTTTTT. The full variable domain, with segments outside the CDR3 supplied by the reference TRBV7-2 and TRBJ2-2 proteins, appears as GAGVSQSPSNKVTEKGKDVELRCDPISGHTALYWYRQSLGQGLEFLIYFQGNSAPDKSGLPSDRFSAERTGGSVSTLTIQRTQQEDSAVYLCASSPGSREGTGELFFGEGSRLTVL.